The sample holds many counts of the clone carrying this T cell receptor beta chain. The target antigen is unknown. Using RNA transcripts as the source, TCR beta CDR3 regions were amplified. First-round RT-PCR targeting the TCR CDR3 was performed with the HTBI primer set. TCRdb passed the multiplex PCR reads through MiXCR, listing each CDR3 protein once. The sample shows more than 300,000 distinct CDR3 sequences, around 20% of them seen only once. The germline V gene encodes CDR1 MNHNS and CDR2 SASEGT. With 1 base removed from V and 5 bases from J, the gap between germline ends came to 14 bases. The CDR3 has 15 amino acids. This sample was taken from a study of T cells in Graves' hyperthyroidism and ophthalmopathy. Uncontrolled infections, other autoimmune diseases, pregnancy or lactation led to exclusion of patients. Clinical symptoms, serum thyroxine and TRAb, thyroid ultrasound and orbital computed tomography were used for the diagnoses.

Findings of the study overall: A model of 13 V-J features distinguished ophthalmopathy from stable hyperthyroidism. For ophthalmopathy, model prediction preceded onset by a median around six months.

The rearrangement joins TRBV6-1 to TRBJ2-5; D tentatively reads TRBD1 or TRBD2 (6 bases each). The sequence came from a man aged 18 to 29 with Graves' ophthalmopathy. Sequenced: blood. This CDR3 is CASSEEVGGQETQYF. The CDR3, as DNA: TGTGCCAGCAGTGAAGAGGTTGGGGGGCAGGAGACCCAGTACTTC.